One sample yielded the 2 T cell receptor beta chains listed below, sequenced in a study of control samples from healthy donors and cancer patients. The table came from immunoSEQ multiplex PCR; TCRdb's copy has only in-frame clones and leaves some out. The sample holds 60,000 to 75,000 clones, 75% to 85% seen once. Sequencing was performed on blood. Receptors originate from a man aged 55 to 70 in good health.

The count of this clone is one. V gene TRBV7-2 combines with J gene TRBJ2-3, with D hard to call. V lost 6 bases, J lost 4 bases, and 20 bases lay in between. Germline CDR1 is SGHTA and CDR2 is FQGNSA. The CDR3 runs 16 residues. This CDR3 reads CASSIRPTVAPDTQYF. The CDR3 DNA reads as TGTGCCAGCAGTATAAGGCCAACAGTCGCGCCAGATACGCAGTATTTT.

This clone was seen once. The J gene is TRBJ2-7, the V gene TRBV27; perhaps D is TRBD1 or TRBD2 (5 bases each). The V gene's germline CDR1 is MNHEY and CDR2 SMNVEV (reference sequence). Trimming stripped 3 bases from V and 6 bases from J, with 15 bases between. There are 14 residues in the CDR3. CDR3 DNA sequence: TGTGCCAGCAGTTTTTTCGGGACCCATGGCGAGCAGTACTTC. It specifies CASSFFGTHGEQYF.